The 16 T cell receptor beta chains in this list originate from one sample, sequenced in a study of Graves' ophthalmopathy and Graves' hyperthyroidism. CDR3 regions of TCR beta were amplified from RNA transcripts. First-round RT-PCR relied on HTBI primers, and a second-round multiplex PCR came next. Via MiXCR, TCRdb re-called the multiplex PCR reads, giving one row per CDR3 protein. The data show almost 400,000 distinct CDR3 sequences, approximately 16% seen once. The sequenced material came from peripheral blood. Receptor source: a woman between 18 and 30 years old with Graves' ophthalmopathy.

This clonotype was observed at least ten times. J is TRBJ2-5 and V is TRBV6-5; TRBD2 matches 11 bases. V lost 7 bases and J lost 3; bases outside the gene matches: 7. The CDR3 contains 15 residues. Germline V gene lookup returns CDR1 MNHEY and CDR2 SVGAGI. This CDR3 reads CASTTSGRREETQYF. CDR3 DNA: TGTGCCAGCACTACTAGCGGGAGAAGGGAAGAGACCCAGTACTTC.

This clonotype was seen ten or more times. CDR3 bases: TGCAGCGTTGGGCAGCTTTCAACAAACACCATATATTTT. Its translation is CSVGQLSTNTIYF. The rearrangement joins TRBV29-1 to TRBJ1-3; D gene unclear. V was shortened by 4 bases and J by 6 bases, with 13 bases between the two germline ends. The CDR3 has 13 amino acids. Germline V gene lookup returns CDR1 SQVTM and CDR2 ANQGSEA.

The chain links TRBV6-2 or TRBV6-3 to TRBJ1-2; D is unresolved. V was clipped by 5 bases and J by 4 bases, with 17 bases between them. The CDR3 runs to 15 residues. In germline, CDR1 is MNHEY, CDR2 SVGEGT. CDR3 bases: TGTGCCAGCAGTCCCGGTGGAGGGAGATCCTATGGCTACACCTTC. It codes for CASSPGGGRSYGYTF.

This clonotype came up many times. The rearrangement links TRBV28 to TRBJ1-5; unclear D gene. Per germline, CDR1 MDHEN and CDR2 SYDVKM. The CDR3 length is 14 residues. V was pared by 2 bases and J by 5 bases, with 10 bases between. CDR3 nucleotides: TGTGCCAGCAGTTTACGCGGCCGCGATCAGCCCCAGCATTTT. Protein product: CASSLRGRDQPQHF.

The table lists this clonotype with many counts. The V gene is TRBV5-6, the J gene TRBJ2-7; D is uncertain. The germline V and J ends were trimmed by 3 bases and 0 bases, with 10 bases remaining between them. This CDR3 spans 14 amino acids. Germline V lookup: CDR1 SGHDT, CDR2 YYEEEE. Here the CDR3 reads CASSSILSSYEQYF. The CDR3 bases are TGTGCCAGCAGCTCCATCCTCAGCTCCTACGAGCAGTACTTC.

This clonotype occurred many times. No conserved phenylalanine or tryptophan is present at the end of the CDR3, so a read error is the likely explanation. V usage is TRBV6-1 and J usage is TRBJ1-5, with D hard to call. This CDR3 has 13 amino acids. Trimming shortened V by 3 bases and J by 5 bases, and 8 bases separated the two germline ends. Per germline, CDR1 MNHNS and CDR2 SASEGT. The CDR3 region has the DNA TGTGCCAGCAGTGATACCCAGGATCAGCCCCAGCATCTT. It yields the protein CASSDTQDQPQHL.

V and J are TRBV6-2 or TRBV6-3 and TRBJ2-7; D tentatively fits TRBD1 or TRBD2 (5 bases each). The CDR3 totals 16 residues. CDR1 and CDR2 (germline): MNHEY, SVGEGT. V was clipped by 6 bases and J by 6 bases, with 24 bases between them. CDR3 residues: CASSNDRDPSACEQYF. CDR3 nucleotides: TGTGCCAGCAGCAACGATCGGGACCCGTCAGCCTGCGAGCAGTACTTC.

The table lists this clonotype with many counts. The chain couples TRBV12-3 or TRBV12-4 to TRBJ1-2; 7 bases map to TRBD1. The CDR3 length is 13 residues. The V and J ends lost 3 bases and 4 bases, in that order; junction bases with no gene match: 2. CDR3 protein: CASSLGQLYGYTF. The CDR3 DNA is TGTGCCAGCAGTTTGGGACAGCTCTATGGCTACACCTTC.

This clonotype was found many times. This may come from a read error, since a much larger clone is one base off. The rearrangement uses TRBV5-5 and TRBJ2-5; D is unresolved. The germline V gene has CDR1 SGHKS and CDR2 YYEKEE (reference sequence). The CDR3 length is 13 residues. In DNA form, the CDR3 reads TGTGCCAGCAGCCTTAGCCCCCTGGAGACCCGGTACTTC. Translated, it gives CASSLSPLETRYF.

V is TRBV10-3 and J is TRBJ2-7, with TRBD2 matching 12 bases. This CDR3 contains 13 residues. V gave up 6 bases and J gave up 7 bases; unmatched junction bases: 4. Germline V gene lookup returns CDR1 ENHRY and CDR2 SYGVKD. CDR3 sequence: CAIRPGLAGEQYF. The CDR3 region has the DNA TGTGCCATCAGACCGGGACTAGCGGGTGAGCAGTACTTC.

This clonotype has ten or more counts. A much bigger clone sits one base away, suggesting this may be a read error. The chain has TRBV24-1 and TRBJ2-2; tentatively, D is TRBD1 (6 bases). CDR3 length equals 13 residues. Germline V CDR1 and CDR2: KGHDR, SFDVKD. CDR3 nucleotide sequence: TGTGCCACCAGTCGGGACAACACCGCGGAGCTGTTTTTT. This encodes CATSRDNTAELFF.

This clonotype showed up many times. This chain connects TRBV28 to TRBJ2-5; TRBD2 matches at 8 bases. J was trimmed by 2 bases and V by 4 bases; bases with no gene match: 6. The CDR3 has 15 amino acids. Germline V gene data show CDR1 as MDHEN and CDR2 as SYDVKM. The CDR3 DNA reads as TGTGCCAGCAGTTCCCCCACGGGAGGGCAAGAGACCCAGTACTTC. This translates into CASSSPTGGQETQYF. Filled out from reference TRBV28 and TRBJ2-5, the complete variable domain reads DVKVTQSSRYLVKRTGEKVFLECVQDMDHENMFWYRQDPGLGLRLIYFSYDVKMKEKGDIPEGYSVSREKKERFSLILESASTNQTSMYLCASSSPTGGQETQYFGPGTRLLVL.

This clonotype was recorded many times. This chain uses TRBV6-2 or TRBV6-3 with TRBJ2-5, with D maybe TRBD1 (6 bases). CDR1 and CDR2 (germline): MNHEY, SVGEGT. This CDR3 is built from 13 residues. V lost 10 bases and J 1 base, leaving 13 bases between the germline ends. Here the CDR3 reads CATIRTVQETQYF. CDR3 nucleotides: TGTGCCACCATCCGGACAGTCCAAGAGACCCAGTACTTC.

The sample holds many counts of this clonotype. With a much larger clone just one base away, this may be a read error. This chain connects TRBV19 to TRBJ2-5; weak D call: TRBD2 (6 bases). The germline gives CDR1 LNHDA, CDR2 SQIVND (reference sequence). This CDR3 spans 14 amino acids. CDR3 sequence: CASSPRPGSETRYF. DNA for the CDR3: TGTGCCAGTAGTCCGCGCCCCGGGAGCGAGACCCGGTACTTC.

This clonotype has a count of ten or more. The chain carries TRBV19 and TRBJ2-3; tentative D call: TRBD1 (6 bases). Germline V lookup: CDR1 LNHDA, CDR2 SQIVND (reference sequence). This CDR3 is built from 16 residues. V was cut by 0 bases and J by 0 bases, with 10 bases left in between. CDR3 loop: CASSIETGRSTDTQYF. The CDR3 nucleotides are TGTGCCAGTAGTATAGAGACAGGCCGAAGCACAGATACGCAGTATTTT.

The chain links TRBV3-1 to TRBJ2-5; 9 bases match TRBD2. The trim removed 4 bases at V and 7 bases at J, leaving 13 bases unmatched. CDR3 length equals 16 residues. Germline loops: CDR1 LGHDT, CDR2 YNNKEL (reference sequence). Written as DNA, the CDR3 is TGTGCCAGCAGCCCCCAGGGGCTAGCGGGGAAAGGGACCCAGTACTTC. It yields the protein CASSPQGLAGKGTQYF.